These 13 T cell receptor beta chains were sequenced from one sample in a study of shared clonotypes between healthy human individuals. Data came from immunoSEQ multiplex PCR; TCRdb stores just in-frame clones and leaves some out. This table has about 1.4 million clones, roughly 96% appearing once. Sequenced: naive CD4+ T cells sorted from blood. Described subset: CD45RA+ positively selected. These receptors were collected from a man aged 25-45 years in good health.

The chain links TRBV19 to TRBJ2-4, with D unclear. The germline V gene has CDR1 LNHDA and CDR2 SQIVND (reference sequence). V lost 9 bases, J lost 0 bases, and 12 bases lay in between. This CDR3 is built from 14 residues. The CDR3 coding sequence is TGTGCCAGGGAGATTCAGGTAGCCAAAAACATTCAGTACTTC. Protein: CAREIQVAKNIQYF.

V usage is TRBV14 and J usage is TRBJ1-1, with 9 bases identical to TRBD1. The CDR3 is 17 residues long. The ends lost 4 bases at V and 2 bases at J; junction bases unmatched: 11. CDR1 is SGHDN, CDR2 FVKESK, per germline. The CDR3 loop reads CASSLRTGAYPNTEAFF. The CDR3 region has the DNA TGTGCCAGCAGCCTCCGGACAGGGGCTTACCCAAACACTGAAGCTTTCTTT.

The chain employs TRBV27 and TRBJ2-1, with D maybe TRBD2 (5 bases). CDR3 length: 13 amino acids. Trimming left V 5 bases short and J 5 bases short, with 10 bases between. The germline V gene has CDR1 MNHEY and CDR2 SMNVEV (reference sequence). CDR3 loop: CASSTRSNNEQFF. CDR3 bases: TGTGCCAGCAGTACTAGATCTAACAATGAGCAGTTCTTC.

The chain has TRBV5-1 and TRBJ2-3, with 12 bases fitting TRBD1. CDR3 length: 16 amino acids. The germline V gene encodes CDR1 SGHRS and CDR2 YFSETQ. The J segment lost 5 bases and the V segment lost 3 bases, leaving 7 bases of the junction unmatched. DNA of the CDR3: TGCGCCAGCAGCTGGGCGGGACAGGGGGCAATAGATACGCAGTATTTT. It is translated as CASSWAGQGAIDTQYF.

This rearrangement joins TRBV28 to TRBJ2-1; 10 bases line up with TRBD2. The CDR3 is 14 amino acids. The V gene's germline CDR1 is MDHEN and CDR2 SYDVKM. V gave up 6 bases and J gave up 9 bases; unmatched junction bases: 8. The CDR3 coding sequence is TGTGCCAGCAGATCGGGACTAGCGTTTAGTGAGCAGTTCTTC. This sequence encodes CASRSGLAFSEQFF.

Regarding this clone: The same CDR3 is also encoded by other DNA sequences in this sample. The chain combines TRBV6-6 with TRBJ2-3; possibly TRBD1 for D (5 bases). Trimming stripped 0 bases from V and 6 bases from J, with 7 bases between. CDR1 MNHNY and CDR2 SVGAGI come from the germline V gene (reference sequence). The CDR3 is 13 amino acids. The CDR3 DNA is TGTGCCAGCAGTTACTCAGGGGCCGATACGCAGTATTTT. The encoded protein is CASSYSGADTQYF.

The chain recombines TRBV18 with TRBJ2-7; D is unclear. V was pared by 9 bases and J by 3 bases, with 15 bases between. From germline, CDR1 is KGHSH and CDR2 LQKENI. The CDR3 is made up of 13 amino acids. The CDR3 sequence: CASSSTALYEQYF. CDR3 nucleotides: TGTGCCAGTTCCTCTACAGCTCTCTACGAGCAGTACTTC.

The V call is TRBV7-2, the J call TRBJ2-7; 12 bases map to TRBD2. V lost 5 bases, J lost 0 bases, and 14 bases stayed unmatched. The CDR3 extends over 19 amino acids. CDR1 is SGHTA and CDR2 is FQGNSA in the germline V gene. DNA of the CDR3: TGTGCCAGCAGCCTAATAGGGACTAGCGGGCTGAGGAGCTCCTACGAGCAGTACTTC. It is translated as CASSLIGTSGLRSSYEQYF.

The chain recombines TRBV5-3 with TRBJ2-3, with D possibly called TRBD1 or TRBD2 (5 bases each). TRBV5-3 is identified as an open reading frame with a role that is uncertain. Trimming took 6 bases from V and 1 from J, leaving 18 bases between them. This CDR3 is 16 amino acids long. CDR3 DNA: TGTGCCAGAACCCCCCTTCCGGGACGTCGCACAGATACGCAGTATTTT. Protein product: CARTPLPGRRTDTQYF.

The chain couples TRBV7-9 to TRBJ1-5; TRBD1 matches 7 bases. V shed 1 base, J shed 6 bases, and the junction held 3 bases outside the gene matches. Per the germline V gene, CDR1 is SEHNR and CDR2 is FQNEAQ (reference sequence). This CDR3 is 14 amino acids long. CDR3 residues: CASSLGRGLQPQHF. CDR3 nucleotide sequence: TGTGCCAGCAGCTTAGGTAGGGGGCTTCAGCCCCAGCATTTT. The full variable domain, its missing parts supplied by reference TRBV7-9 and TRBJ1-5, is DTGVSQNPRHKITKRGQNVTFRCDPISEHNRLYWYRQTLGQGPEFLTYFQNEAQLEKSRLLSDRFSAERPKGSFSTLEIQRTEQGDSAMYLCASSLGRGLQPQHFGDGTRLSIL.

This chain's CDR3 is CASSVAPAGAYNEQFF. The CDR3 bases are TGTGCCAGCAGCGTAGCCCCAGCGGGAGCCTACAATGAGCAGTTCTTC. The chain is built from TRBV9 and TRBJ2-1; 8 bases agree with TRBD2. CDR3 length equals 16 residues. Trimming cost V 0 bases and J 2 bases; bases outside gene matches: 4. Per germline, CDR1 SGDLS and CDR2 YYNGEE.

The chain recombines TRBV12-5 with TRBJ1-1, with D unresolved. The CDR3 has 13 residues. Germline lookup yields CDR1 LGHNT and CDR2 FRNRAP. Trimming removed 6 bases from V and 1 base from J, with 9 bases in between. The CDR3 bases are TGTGCTAGTGGCCCCCCTGCGAACACTGAAGCTTTCTTT. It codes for CASGPPANTEAFF.

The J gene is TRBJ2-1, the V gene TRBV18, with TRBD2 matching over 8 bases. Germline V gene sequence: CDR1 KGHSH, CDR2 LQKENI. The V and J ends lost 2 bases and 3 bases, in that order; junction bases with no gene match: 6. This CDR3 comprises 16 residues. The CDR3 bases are TGTGCCAGCTCACCAGCGGGGGGCGGTTACTACAATGAGCAGTTCTTC. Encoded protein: CASSPAGGGYYNEQFF.